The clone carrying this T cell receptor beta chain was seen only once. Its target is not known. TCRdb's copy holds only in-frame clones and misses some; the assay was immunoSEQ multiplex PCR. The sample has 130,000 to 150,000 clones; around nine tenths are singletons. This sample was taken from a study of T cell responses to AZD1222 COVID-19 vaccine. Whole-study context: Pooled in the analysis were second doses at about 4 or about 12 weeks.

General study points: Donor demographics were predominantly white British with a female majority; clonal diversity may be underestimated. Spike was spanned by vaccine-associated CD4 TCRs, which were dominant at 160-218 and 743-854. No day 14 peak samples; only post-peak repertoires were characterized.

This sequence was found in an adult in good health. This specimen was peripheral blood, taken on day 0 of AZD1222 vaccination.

The CDR3 region is CASSQASRRYEQYF. The CDR3 DNA reads as TGTGCCAGCAGCCAAGCAAGTAGACGGTACGAGCAGTACTTC. The V and J genes are TRBV3-1 (or the pseudogene TRBV3-2) and TRBJ2-7; D unresolved. Germline loops: CDR1 LGHDT, CDR2 YNNKEL (reference sequence). V shed 1 base and J shed 4 bases, with 11 bases lying between them. The CDR3 has 14 residues.